The sequence of this TCR beta chain was determined in a study of cytomegalovirus exposure and HLA in healthy donors. CDR3 size: 13 residues. V was shortened by 8 bases and J by 2 bases, with 13 bases between the two germline ends. The germline V gene encodes CDR1 MNHNS and CDR2 SASEGT. Sequencing was performed with immunoSEQ multiplex PCR; in TCRdb, only in-frame clones are kept and a portion is missing. The data contain approximately 160,000 clones, around 96% of them singletons. The clonotype was recovered from a woman aged 18-30 years in good health and CMV-seronegative. The J gene is TRBJ2-7, the V gene TRBV6-1; D not resolved. The sample consisted of PBMCs. CDR3 nucleotide sequence: TGTGCCAGCGGTTTTTCTACAGCCTACGAGCAGTACTTC. Translating gives CASGFSTAYEQYF.